These T cell receptor beta chains were read from a single sample in a study of neoadjuvant anti-PD-1 for oral cavity cancer. Sequenced by immunoSEQ multiplex PCR; TCRdb stores in-frame clones only, minus some. The sample lists over 11,000 clones, about 73% seen once, with approximately 2% in the top ten. The input for sequencing was PBMCs, taken before nivolumab (anti-PD-1) treatment. The receptors were gathered from a person between 40 and 85 years old with oral cavity squamous cell carcinoma. Both conserved end residues are part of each CDR3. D genes are given only for firm matches. Part of the rows lack a size; the others show once, few, many or a class for expanded clones.

v_call	clone_size	d_call	j_call	cdr3_aa	cdr3_nt
TRBV6-6	-	-	TRBJ1-1	CASRTETEAFF	TGTGCCAGCAGAACAGAAACTGAAGCTTTCTTT
TRBV29-1	-	-	TRBJ2-5	CSVKNGETQYF	TGCAGCGTTAAAAACGGAGAGACCCAGTACTTC
TRBV7-3	few	TRBD1	TRBJ2-3	CASSVSGTDTDTQYF	TGTGCCAGCAGCGTCTCCGGGACAGACACAGATACGCAGTATTTT
TRBV6-1	-	-	TRBJ1-6	CASSEGRGTILSPLHF	TGTGCCAGCAGTGAGGGTAGAGGGACGATACTTTCACCCCTCCACTTT
TRBV2	-	TRBD1	TRBJ1-2	CASSPQWTTGDGYTF	TGTGCCAGCAGCCCCCAGTGGACGACAGGGGATGGCTACACCTTC
TRBV6-5	few	-	TRBJ1-5	CASRVEKSGQPQHF	TGTGCCAGCAGGGTTGAGAAGAGCGGTCAGCCCCAGCATTTT
TRBV5-1	-	-	TRBJ1-1	CASNPQGMNTEAFF	TGCGCCAGCAACCCGCAGGGCATGAACACTGAAGCTTTCTTT
TRBV2	-	TRBD1	TRBJ1-2	CASSDLGQGSNYGYTF	TGTGCCAGCAGTGACCTGGGACAGGGTAGCAACTATGGCTACACCTTC
TRBV27	-	TRBD2	TRBJ2-1	CASGTSGGVEQFF	TGTGCCAGCGGCACTAGCGGGGGGGTTGAGCAGTTCTTC
TRBV5-6	-	-	TRBJ1-5	CASSLGGQMANQPQHF	TGTGCCAGCAGCTTAGGTGGGCAGATGGCAAATCAGCCCCAGCATTTT
TRBV7-6	-	-	TRBJ2-5	CASGLGGGEQETQYF	TGTGCCAGCGGACTTGGGGGCGGGGAACAAGAGACCCAGTACTTC
TRBV5-1	-	-	TRBJ1-1	CASSPELNTEAFF	TGCGCCAGCAGCCCCGAATTGAACACTGAAGCTTTCTTT
TRBV2	-	-	TRBJ1-6	CARSRDPKDSPLHF	TGTGCCAGAAGCCGGGACCCGAAGGATTCACCCCTCCACTTT
TRBV5-1	few	TRBD2	TRBJ2-3	CASSLDGGADTQYF	TGCGCCAGCAGCTTGGACGGGGGGGCAGATACGCAGTATTTT
TRBV2	-	-	TRBJ1-1	CASSGNAGTEAFF	TGTGCCAGCAGTGGGAACGCGGGGACTGAAGCTTTCTTT
TRBV5-1	once	-	TRBJ1-2	CASSSTWGDGYTF	TGCGCCAGCAGCTCTACCTGGGGGGATGGCTACACCTTC
TRBV2	-	-	TRBJ1-5	CASSVSEVSNQPQHF	TGTGCCAGCAGTGTCTCGGAGGTTAGCAATCAGCCCCAGCATTTT
TRBV6-1	few	-	TRBJ2-7	CASSREGLARGEQYF	TGTGCCAGCAGTCGGGAAGGGCTAGCGAGGGGCGAGCAGTACTTC
TRBV21-1	-	-	TRBJ2-4	CASSKLGVETKNIQYF	TGTGCCAGCAGCAAACTAGGGGTAGAAACCAAAAACATTCAGTACTTC
TRBV6-5	-	-	TRBJ1-3	CASSPGISGNTIYF	TGTGCCAGCAGTCCAGGAATCTCTGGAAACACCATATATTTT
TRBV14	-	-	TRBJ2-7	CASSPGGGSISYEQYF	TGTGCCAGCAGCCCTGGGGGGGGCTCCATCTCCTACGAGCAGTACTTC
TRBV6-5	-	-	TRBJ2-2	CASSSRAGELFF	TGTGCCAGCAGTTCAAGGGCCGGGGAGCTGTTTTTT
TRBV6-1	-	TRBD1	TRBJ2-7	CASSERLRQGQNEQYF	TGTGCCAGCAGTGAGAGGCTTCGGCAGGGACAGAACGAGCAGTACTTC
TRBV19	-	-	TRBJ2-3	CASSMEDTQYF	TGTGCCAGTAGTATGGAAGATACGCAGTATTTT
TRBV5-1	-	-	TRBJ2-7	CASSPRTGDYEQYF	TGCGCCAGCAGCCCACGGACCGGGGACTACGAGCAGTACTTC
TRBV5-1	few	-	TRBJ2-7	CASSPGGYEQYF	TGCGCCAGCAGCCCCGGGGGATACGAGCAGTACTTC
TRBV29-1	-	-	TRBJ2-7	CSVARDGGEQYF	TGCAGCGTTGCCCGGGACGGAGGTGAGCAGTACTTC
TRBV11-2	-	-	TRBJ1-3	CASKDQASGNTIYF	TGTGCCAGCAAAGATCAGGCCTCTGGAAACACCATATATTTT
TRBV27	-	TRBD2	TRBJ2-2	CASSTTSGRGKVGELFF	TGTGCCAGCAGCACGACTAGCGGGAGGGGAAAGGTCGGGGAGCTGTTTTTT
TRBV15	once	TRBD2	TRBJ2-1	CATSRERGRNEFF	TGTGCCACCAGCAGAGAGCGCGGGAGGAATGAGTTCTTC
TRBV11-2	-	-	TRBJ1-2	CASSLEYGTSTNYGYTF	TGTGCCAGCAGCTTAGAATACGGGACGTCTACTAACTATGGCTACACCTTC
TRBV27	once	TRBD1	TRBJ1-1	CASSLDRVNTEAFF	TGTGCCAGCAGTTTAGACAGGGTGAACACTGAAGCTTTCTTT
TRBV6-1	-	-	TRBJ1-2	CASSENTYGYTF	TGTGCCAGCAGTGAAAACACCTATGGCTACACCTTC
TRBV19	-	TRBD1	TRBJ1-1	CASSTKTGVSEAFF	TGTGCCAGTAGTACGAAAACAGGGGTAAGTGAAGCTTTCTTT
TRBV28	-	-	TRBJ2-1	CASSHGYEQFF	TGTGCCAGCAGCCATGGTTATGAGCAGTTCTTC
TRBV14	-	-	TRBJ2-7	CASSQVRSSYEQYF	TGTGCCAGCAGCCAAGTTAGGAGCTCCTACGAGCAGTACTTC
TRBV29-1	-	-	TRBJ1-1	CSVVSPRRSSAFF	TGCAGCGTTGTTAGTCCACGGAGGTCCTCTGCTTTCTTT
TRBV5-1	-	-	TRBJ2-7	CASSLFGDEQYF	TGCGCCAGCAGCTTATTCGGCGACGAGCAGTACTTC
TRBV27	-	-	TRBJ1-2	CASKRGRDYGYTF	TGTGCCAGCAAAAGGGGCAGGGACTATGGCTACACCTTC
TRBV5-1	-	-	TRBJ2-3	CASSFVGHSTDTQYF	TGCGCCAGCAGCTTCGTGGGGCATAGCACAGATACGCAGTATTTT
TRBV11-2	-	TRBD1	TRBJ2-1	CASSFSGTGSYNEQFF	TGTGCCAGCAGCTTCTCCGGGACAGGCTCCTACAATGAGCAGTTCTTC
TRBV20-1	-	-	TRBJ2-3	CSARDQNTQYF	TGCAGTGCTAGAGATCAAAATACGCAGTATTTT
TRBV14	-	TRBD2	TRBJ2-1	CASSPTTSGRLRPSANEQFF	TGTGCCAGCAGCCCGACGACTAGCGGGAGACTCAGACCCTCAGCCAATGAGCAGTTCTTC
TRBV30	-	TRBD2	TRBJ2-7	CAWEAGAYYEQYF	TGTGCCTGGGAAGCGGGAGCATACTACGAGCAGTACTTC
TRBV5-4	once	-	TRBJ2-7	CASSLGYEQYF	TGTGCCAGCAGCTTGGGGTACGAGCAGTACTTC
TRBV30	-	-	TRBJ1-2	CAWSIRELDGAHGYTF	TGTGCCTGGAGTATCCGGGAACTAGACGGGGCCCATGGCTACACCTTC
TRBV7-3	few	-	TRBJ2-3	CASSPSYEADTQYF	TGTGCCAGCAGCCCCTCCTATGAGGCAGATACGCAGTATTTT
TRBV16	-	-	TRBJ1-2	CASSQSSTLNGYTF	TGTGCCAGCAGCCAATCTTCCACCCTGAATGGCTACACCTTC
TRBV6-1	-	-	TRBJ2-5	CASSEASQQTQYF	TGTGCCAGCAGTGAAGCCTCACAACAGACCCAGTACTTC
TRBV5-5	-	TRBD2	TRBJ2-3	CACLTSGTTSTDTQYF	TGTGCCTGCTTGACTAGCGGGACTACTAGCACAGATACGCAGTATTTT
TRBV28	-	TRBD1	TRBJ1-2	CASSLIRTGGSYGYTF	TGTGCCAGCAGTTTAATCCGGACAGGGGGGAGCTATGGCTACACCTTC
TRBV27	-	TRBD1	TRBJ1-1	CASKGTGTTEAFF	TGTGCCAGCAAGGGGACAGGGACCACTGAAGCTTTCTTT
TRBV5-6	-	TRBD2	TRBJ2-5	CASSLDATSGGQETQYF	TGTGCCAGCAGCTTGGATGCGACTAGCGGGGGGCAAGAGACCCAGTACTTC